Following are 28 T cell receptor beta chains from one sample sequenced in a study of cytomegalovirus exposure and HLA in healthy donors. The PCR used 60 Vbeta and 13 Jbeta primers. The repertoire was sequenced with immunoSEQ multiplex PCR; TCRdb's copy has only in-frame clones and lacks some. Of approximately 100,000 clones in the sample, 69% are singletons; the top ten hold 5.4%. Input material: PBMCs. The source is a woman between 70 and 85 years old in good health and CMV-seropositive.

This clone was detected only once. The chain has TRBV2 and TRBJ2-3; 9 nucleotides align to TRBD1. V lost 0 bases and J lost 8; bases outside the gene matches: 9. The germline V gene has CDR1 SNHLY and CDR2 FYNNEI. The CDR3 contains 16 residues. CDR3 coding DNA: TGTGCCAGCAGTGAAGCTGGGACAGGGTCTCAGGGTACGCAGTATTTT. It codes for CASSEAGTGSQGTQYF.

Only a few counts were recorded for this clone. The chain couples TRBV18 to TRBJ2-3, with D maybe TRBD1 (5 bases). This CDR3 is built from 16 residues. Trimming took off 3 bases at V and 3 bases at J, with 16 bases between the two ends. Germline V gene lookup returns CDR1 KGHSH and CDR2 LQKENI. The DNA of the CDR3 is TGTGCCAGCTCACCTCGGTCCCAAGCAGGGACAGATACGCAGTATTTT. Protein sequence: CASSPRSQAGTDTQYF.

This clone was observed a handful of times. The rearrangement uses TRBV2 and TRBJ1-2; TRBD1 is a possible D gene (5 bases). Germline V gives CDR1 SNHLY, CDR2 FYNNEI. The CDR3 is 12 amino acids. Trimming cost V 8 bases and J 2 bases, with 9 bases left between them. CDR3 nucleotides: TGTGCCAGCTCCCAGGGAAACTATGGCTACACCTTC. Translating it yields CASSQGNYGYTF.

The chain uses TRBV27 and TRBJ1-1; D is ambiguous. The germline CDR1 and CDR2 sequences are MNHEY and SMNVEV (reference sequence). The CDR3 has 16 amino acids. Trimming took off 2 bases at V and 5 bases at J, with 18 bases between the two ends. In DNA, the CDR3 is TGTGCCAGCAGTTTAGGAGGAGGTGGGCGGCAAACTGAAGCTTTCTTT. It is translated as CASSLGGGGRQTEAFF.

This clone was observed a single time. The V and J genes are TRBV2 and TRBJ2-3; TRBD1 matches at 8 bases. The trim removed 4 bases at V and 4 bases at J, leaving 4 bases unmatched. The germline V gene has CDR1 SNHLY and CDR2 FYNNEI. This CDR3 region has 14 residues. In nucleotides, the CDR3 is TGTGCCAGCAGTGGGCCAGGGGGCTCAGATACGCAGTATTTT. Amino acid sequence: CASSGPGGSDTQYF.

This clone has a handful of counts. Within the sample, other DNA sequences also encode this same CDR3. This chain joins TRBV2 and TRBJ1-1; 7 nucleotides line up with TRBD1. In germline, CDR1 is SNHLY, CDR2 FYNNEI. The CDR3 runs 14 residues. J was trimmed by 1 base and V by 4 bases; bases with no gene match: 3. CDR3 nucleotide sequence: TGTGCCAGCAGTGGTCAGGGGGGGAACACTGAAGCTTTCTTT. It translates to CASSGQGGNTEAFF.

The chain links TRBV30 to TRBJ1-4, with D perhaps TRBD1 (6 bases). Germline CDR1 GTSNPN, CDR2 SVGIG (reference sequence). V was clipped by 3 bases and J by 0 bases, with 20 bases between them. The CDR3 extends over 18 amino acids. The DNA of the CDR3 is TGTGCCTGGAGGGGGAGGGACACCTCTCTTGCAACTAATGAAAAACTGTTTTTT. Translated: CAWRGRDTSLATNEKLFF.

This chain joins TRBV10-3 and TRBJ1-4; no firm D call. The CDR3 is 13 residues long. Germline V gene data show CDR1 as ENHRY and CDR2 as SYGVKD. V lost 11 bases and J 0 bases, leaving 10 bases between the germline ends. Here the CDR3 reads CASGGTTNEKLFF. Here the CDR3 DNA reads TGTGCCTCTGGAGGGACAACTAATGAAAAACTGTTTTTT.

This chain joins TRBV2 and TRBJ1-5, with unresolved D. Germline CDR1 and CDR2: SNHLY and FYNNEI. The CDR3 is made up of 13 amino acids. V gave up 3 bases and J gave up 10 bases, with 13 bases separating them. CDR3 bases: TGTGCCAGCAGTGAGGTCCGGGGAGGACCCCAGCATTTT. As protein: CASSEVRGGPQHF.

The chain uses TRBV25-1 and TRBJ1-3; D uncertain. V was cut by 1 base and J by 0 bases, with 7 bases left in between. This CDR3 has 15 residues. Germline CDR1 reads MGHDK; CDR2 reads SYGVNS. The CDR3 loop reads CASSELGVSGNTIYF. The CDR3 DNA reads TGTGCCAGCAGTGAATTAGGAGTCTCTGGAAACACCATATATTTT. The full variable domain, completed using reference TRBV25-1 and TRBJ1-3, is EADIYQTPRYLVIGTGKKITLECSQTMGHDKMYWYQQDPGMELHLIHYSYGVNSTEKGDLSSESTVSRIRTEHFPLTLESARPSHTSQYLCASSELGVSGNTIYFGEGSWLTVV.

This clone was seen a handful of times. The J gene is TRBJ1-4, the V gene TRBV5-5, with TRBD1 matching over 12 bases. V was clipped by 5 bases and J by 7 bases; unmatched bases: 3. The CDR3 length is 14 residues. The germline gives CDR1 SGHKS, CDR2 YYEKEE (reference sequence). The CDR3 DNA reads TGTGCCAGCAGGTCGGGACAGGGGGCTGAAAAACTGTTTTTT. Amino acid sequence: CASRSGQGAEKLFF.

The chain recombines TRBV2 with TRBJ1-1, with TRBD1 matching 9 bases. The CDR3 covers 13 residues. J gave up 4 bases and V 4 bases, and 1 base lay outside the gene matches. Germline-derived CDR1 and CDR2 are SNHLY and FYNNEI. The CDR3 is CASSGDRVTEAFF. CDR3 nucleotide sequence: TGTGCCAGCAGTGGGGACAGGGTCACTGAAGCTTTCTTT.

The genes are TRBV11-3 and TRBJ2-3, with a tentative D call TRBD1 (6 bases). Germline CDR1 SGHNT, CDR2 YENEEA. V shed 5 bases and J shed 2 bases, with 17 bases lying between them. CDR3 length: 16 amino acids. This CDR3 reads CASSLGDKGDTDTQYF. The CDR3 nucleotides read TGTGCCAGCAGCCTCGGGGACAAGGGAGACACAGATACGCAGTATTTT.

This clone was seen only once. V gene TRBV7-2 combines with J gene TRBJ2-3; 8 positions agree with TRBD2. Looked up from germline, CDR1 is SGHTA and CDR2 is FQGNSA. The CDR3 has 14 residues. V was pared by 4 bases and J by 3 bases, with 3 bases of the junction left unmatched. The CDR3 DNA reads TGTGCCAGCAGCTCCGGGACTAGAACAGATACGCAGTATTTT. Protein sequence: CASSSGTRTDTQYF.

The chain is built from TRBV6-6 and TRBJ1-1; D possibly corresponds to TRBD1 (5 bases). Germline-derived CDR1 and CDR2 are MNHNY and SVGAGI (reference sequence). The CDR3 is made up of 13 amino acids. With 2 bases removed from V and 2 bases from J, the gap between germline ends came to 6 bases. The CDR3 nucleotides are TGTGCCAGCAGTTACGACAGAAACACTGAAGCTTTCTTT. Translated: CASSYDRNTEAFF.

The chain joins TRBV5-1 to TRBJ1-5; TRBD1 aligns across 8 bases. Trimming took 4 bases from V and 9 from J; bases not matched to a gene: 15. CDR3 length: 16 amino acids. Germline V lookup: CDR1 SGHRS, CDR2 YFSETQ. In nucleotides, the CDR3 is TGCGCCAGCAGCCCCAGACCGGGACAGGCCCCAGGGCCCCAGCATTTT. Encoded protein: CASSPRPGQAPGPQHF.

The V and J genes are TRBV10-3 and TRBJ2-5; D remains ambiguous. The CDR3 is made up of 15 amino acids. Looked up from germline, CDR1 is ENHRY and CDR2 is SYGVKD. The germline V and J ends were trimmed by 4 bases and 4 bases, with 16 bases remaining between them. The CDR3 loop reads CAISGSSQLGETQYF. The DNA for the CDR3 is TGTGCCATCAGTGGCTCTAGTCAGCTCGGAGAGACCCAGTACTTC.

This chain links TRBV25-1 with TRBJ2-7, with TRBD1 matching over 7 bases. The germline V gene has CDR1 MGHDK and CDR2 SYGVNS. CDR3 length equals 13 residues. The junction had 3 bases not matched to a gene; V was cut back by 7 bases and J by 0 bases. The CDR3 protein is CASIGQDSYEQYF. The CDR3 coding sequence is TGTGCCAGCATCGGACAGGACTCCTACGAGCAGTACTTC.

The chain links TRBV4-3 to TRBJ1-2; 9 nucleotides match TRBD1. The germline V gene encodes CDR1 LGHNA and CDR2 YSLEER. J gave up 1 base and V 4 bases, and 7 bases lay outside the gene matches. The CDR3 spans 16 residues. The CDR3 loop reads CASSRGQGSINYGYTF. CDR3 sequence (DNA): TGCGCCAGCAGCCGCGGACAGGGGTCAATTAACTATGGCTACACCTTC.

CDR3 coding DNA: TGCGCCAGCAGCTTCCGGGCCGGGACAGGGGATAATGAGCAGTTCTTC. It yields the protein CASSFRAGTGDNEQFF. The rearrangement uses TRBV5-1 and TRBJ2-1, with TRBD1 matching over 10 bases. With 2 bases clipped from V and 7 bases from J, the junction kept 9 bases outside the gene matches. The CDR3 sequence is 16 residues long. Germline assignment: CDR1 SGHRS and CDR2 YFSETQ.

The chain links TRBV27 to TRBJ2-7; 7 nucleotides line up with TRBD1. J was trimmed by 4 bases and V by 4 bases; bases with no gene match: 16. The CDR3 consists of 17 residues. Germline V gene data show CDR1 as MNHEY and CDR2 as SMNVEV (reference sequence). CDR3: CASSSGLYRDSWYEQYF. The CDR3 DNA reads TGTGCCAGCAGTTCAGGTCTTTACCGGGACAGTTGGTACGAGCAGTACTTC.

This clone was observed a single time. The gene calls are TRBV6-5 and TRBJ1-2; D not resolved. Germline values: CDR1 MNHEY, CDR2 SVGAGI. The length of the CDR3 is 14 residues. Deletions cut 2 bases from V and 5 bases from J, with 12 bases between. The CDR3 sequence: CASSYDGNGYGYTF. CDR3 DNA sequence: TGTGCCAGCAGTTACGACGGGAACGGTTATGGCTACACCTTC.

Turning to this clone: Other DNA sequences in this specimen translate into the identical CDR3. This chain joins TRBV6-5 and TRBJ2-7; 9 bases are shared with TRBD2. Germline lookup yields CDR1 MNHEY and CDR2 SVGAGI. This CDR3 is built from 15 residues. With V trimmed by 4 bases and J by 1 base, 5 bases remained unmatched. As DNA, the CDR3 is TGTGCCAGCAGTTCTAGCGGGGCCTCTTCCTACGAGCAGTACTTC. Amino acid sequence: CASSSSGASSYEQYF.

Only a few counts were recorded for this clone. The rearrangement joins TRBV7-9 to TRBJ1-1; D is uncertain. The CDR3 spans 14 residues. Germline loops: CDR1 SEHNR, CDR2 FQNEAQ (reference sequence). V was trimmed by 0 bases and J by 3 bases, leaving 8 bases between them. DNA of the CDR3: TGTGCCAGCAGCTTAGCGGGCGTTTACACTGAAGCTTTCTTT. Translation gives CASSLAGVYTEAFF.

The chain combines TRBV6-5 with TRBJ2-5, with 8 bases that match TRBD2. Trimming at V came to 6 bases and at J to 4 bases, leaving 7 bases not matched to a gene. Germline loops: CDR1 MNHEY, CDR2 SVGAGI. This CDR3 region has 14 residues. The CDR3 protein is CASRESGGGETQYF. CDR3 DNA: TGTGCCAGCAGGGAGAGCGGGGGAGGAGAGACCCAGTACTTC.

In DNA, the CDR3 is TGTGCCAGCAGCTTGGACTATACCCAGGGTACGCAGTATTTT. Translation: CASSLDYTQGTQYF. V is TRBV5-5 and J is TRBJ2-3, with D possibly matching TRBD1 (5 bases). CDR3 length: 14 amino acids. The V and J ends lost 0 bases and 8 bases respectively, with 13 bases between them. The V gene's germline CDR1 is SGHKS and CDR2 YYEKEE (reference sequence).

This sequence joins TRBV4-1 and TRBJ2-1, with TRBD2 identical over 8 bases. This CDR3 is built from 17 residues. V was pared by 0 bases and J by 7 bases, with 11 bases of the junction left unmatched. Looked up from germline, CDR1 is MGHRA and CDR2 is YSYEKL. The CDR3, as DNA: TGCGCCAGCAGCCAAGATCAGGCGGGGGGTCTTCTAAATGAGCAGTTCTTC. This encodes CASSQDQAGGLLNEQFF.

The chain couples TRBV6-5 to TRBJ1-2; D remains unclear. Between the trimmed V and J ends, which lost 2 bases and 4 bases, there was a span of 8 bases. This CDR3 comprises 13 residues. The germline CDR1 and CDR2 sequences are MNHEY and SVGAGI. Here the CDR3 reads CASSYGGRYGYTF. As DNA, the CDR3 is TGTGCCAGCAGTTACGGAGGGCGCTATGGCTACACCTTC.